Listed below are T cell receptor beta chains from one sample, sequenced in a study of T cells after yellow fever vaccination. TCRdb analysed the 5' RACE reads with MiXCR anew, one entry per CDR3 protein. The repertoire consists of some 290,000 distinct CDR3 sequences, with approximately 11% occurring once and the leading ten covering 2.5% to 4%. The sequences come from CD4+ T cells sorted from PBMCs, collected 45 days after the yellow fever booster vaccination. Every receptor here comes from a man aged 18 to 30 who received the YFV17D yellow fever vaccine. CDR3s include the opening cysteine and the closing phenylalanine or tryptophan. The order of the fields is V gene, clone size, J gene, D gene, CDR3 protein, CDR3 DNA. A D gene is named only where the DNA matches it firmly. Size tells how often a clone was seen (once, few, many) or the class of an expanded clone, and some rows leave it out.

TRBV7-9	-	TRBJ2-3	TRBD2	CASSFGLGSGGNTQYF	TGTGCCAGCAGCTTTGGACTCGGGTCGGGAGGGAATACGCAGTATTTT
TRBV5-6	-	TRBJ1-2	-	CASSVDYGFTF	TGTGCCAGCAGCGTCGACTATGGCTTCACCTTC
TRBV5-1	-	TRBJ1-2	-	CASSEGFGYTF	TGCGCCAGCAGCGAGGGTTTCGGCTACACCTTC
TRBV7-2	many	TRBJ1-2	-	CASSLRDLNYGYTF	TGTGCCAGCAGCCTACGGGACCTTAACTATGGCTACACCTTC
TRBV30	few	TRBJ1-5	TRBD1	CAWSMDRVQPQHF	TGTGCCTGGAGTATGGACAGGGTCCAACCCCAGCATTTT
TRBV28	few	TRBJ2-3	TRBD2	CASSPTGGGPATDTQYF	TGTGCCAGCAGTCCCACGGGGGGGGGTCCCGCAACTGATACGCAGTATTTT
TRBV7-2	many	TRBJ2-1	TRBD2	CASSLLAGAYNEQFF	TGTGCCAGCAGCTTATTAGCGGGGGCGTACAATGAGCAGTTCTTC
TRBV18	-	TRBJ2-7	TRBD2	CASSQLTSGIGEQYF	TGTGCCAGCTCCCAACTGACTAGCGGGATCGGCGAGCAGTACTTC
TRBV5-4	many	TRBJ2-5	-	CASSLSRSVQYF	TGTGCCAGCAGCTTGTCCAGGTCGGTCCAGTACTTC
TRBV7-2	-	TRBJ2-5	-	CASSSLGPRETQYF	TGTGCCAGCAGCTCCTTGGGACCTAGGGAGACCCAGTACTTC
TRBV18	-	TRBJ1-2	-	CASSPGRRTGYGYTF	TGTGCCAGCTCACCGGGGCGGCGAACAGGGTACGGCTACACCTTC
TRBV2	many	TRBJ2-3	-	CASSEAPRVRQYF	TGTGCCAGCAGTGAAGCGCCTAGAGTGCGGCAGTATTTT
TRBV27	many	TRBJ2-1	-	CASSSFRRGEQFF	TGTGCCAGCAGTTCATTCAGGAGGGGGGAGCAGTTCTTC
TRBV5-4	few	TRBJ2-5	-	CASSLDSTSQETQYF	TGTGCCAGCAGCTTGGACTCCACCTCACAAGAGACCCAGTACTTC
TRBV7-8	few	TRBJ2-2	-	CASGSEPTGRRNTGELFF	TGTGCCAGCGGCTCTGAACCAACGGGACGGAGGAACACCGGGGAGCTGTTTTTT
TRBV9	few	TRBJ1-4	TRBD1	CASSRGQENEKLFF	TGTGCCAGCAGCCGCGGACAGGAGAATGAAAAACTGTTTTTT
TRBV7-2	many	TRBJ1-5	-	CASSARGYSNQPQHF	TGTGCCAGCAGCGCGAGGGGATATAGCAATCAGCCCCAGCATTTT
TRBV12-3/TRBV12-4	few	TRBJ2-3	-	CASSLKTTDTNTDTQYF	TGTGCCAGCAGTCTGAAAACGACAGATACAAACACAGATACGCAGTATTTT
TRBV12-3/TRBV12-4	-	TRBJ2-5	TRBD2	CASSWVTGGEETQYF	TGTGCCAGCAGTTGGGTGACGGGGGGTGAGGAGACCCAGTACTTC
TRBV4-3	few	TRBJ2-5	-	CASSQGPGSQETQYF	TGCGCCAGCAGCCAAGGGCCGGGGAGTCAAGAGACCCAGTACTTC
TRBV4-2	-	TRBJ1-3	-	CASSQERSRGNTIYF	TGTGCCAGCAGCCAGGAGAGGTCTAGGGGAAACACCATATATTTT
TRBV20-1	many	TRBJ2-1	-	CSARVIWRMNEQFF	TGCAGTGCTAGAGTTATCTGGCGGATGAATGAGCAGTTCTTC
TRBV29-1	many	TRBJ2-3	-	CSVEDHGSLRDTQYF	TGCAGCGTTGAAGATCATGGGTCATTAAGAGATACGCAGTATTTT
TRBV4-1	few	TRBJ2-1	-	CASSQVGGGYNEQFF	TGCGCCAGCAGCCAAGTGGGGGGTGGCTACAATGAGCAGTTCTTC
TRBV19	few	TRBJ1-2	-	CASSISTGGYTF	TGTGCCAGTAGTATTTCGACGGGCGGCTACACCTTC
TRBV11-2	few	TRBJ2-3	-	CASSLEVWGTDTQYF	TGTGCCAGCAGCTTAGAAGTCTGGGGCACAGATACGCAGTATTTT
TRBV2	-	TRBJ2-5	TRBD2	CASSGAGGPVETQYF	TGTGCCAGCAGTGGAGCGGGGGGGCCTGTAGAGACCCAGTACTTC
TRBV9	-	TRBJ1-2	-	CASSANWEGYGYTF	TGTGCCAGCAGCGCTAATTGGGAGGGCTATGGCTACACCTTC
TRBV12-3/TRBV12-4	many	TRBJ1-3	TRBD1	CASRPGQGPGNTIYF	TGTGCCAGCAGGCCGGGACAGGGTCCTGGAAACACCATATATTTT
TRBV4-1	few	TRBJ2-5	TRBD2	CASSQGVAGIKETQYF	TGCGCCAGCAGCCAAGGGGTAGCGGGGATTAAAGAGACCCAGTACTTC
TRBV7-8	-	TRBJ2-5	-	CASSLGRVRETQYF	TGTGCCAGCAGCTTAGGCAGGGTCCGGGAGACCCAGTACTTC
TRBV9	many	TRBJ2-3	-	CASSVEGVGTDTQYF	TGTGCCAGCAGCGTAGAGGGAGTGGGCACAGATACGCAGTATTTT
TRBV29-1	many	TRBJ2-5	-	CSVGSGGLAGETQYF	TGCAGCGTTGGCTCGGGGGGCCTCGCAGGAGAGACCCAGTACTTC
TRBV7-2	few	TRBJ1-6	-	CAGAVSYNSPLHF	TGTGCTGGGGCGGTATCCTATAATTCACCCCTCCACTTT
TRBV7-9	many	TRBJ2-3	TRBD1	CASSPTGQGTDTQYF	TGTGCCAGCAGCCCGACCGGACAGGGCACAGATACGCAGTATTTT
TRBV6-5	many	TRBJ2-2	TRBD2	CASSSSGAYFGELFF	TGTGCCAGCAGTTCGAGCGGGGCCTATTTCGGGGAGCTGTTTTTT
TRBV7-6	-	TRBJ2-1	-	CASSLEIRGSSYNEQFF	TGTGCCAGCAGCTTAGAAATTCGGGGGAGCTCCTACAATGAGCAGTTCTTC
TRBV20-1	-	TRBJ1-6	-	CSAQRGGSYNSPLHF	TGCAGTGCCCAGCGGGGCGGGAGCTATAATTCACCCCTCCACTTT
TRBV12-3/TRBV12-4	few	TRBJ1-2	-	CASSGMGGYGYTF	TGTGCCAGCAGTGGCATGGGGGGCTATGGCTACACCTTC
TRBV7-9	-	TRBJ1-6	-	CASSLDLESNSYNSPLHF	TGTGCCAGCAGCTTAGACTTGGAGTCGAACTCCTATAATTCACCCCTCCACTTT
TRBV19	few	TRBJ2-4	-	CASRKATTRDIQYF	TGTGCCAGTAGAAAGGCCACGACCCGGGACATTCAGTACTTC
TRBV10-3	few	TRBJ2-6	-	CAISETGGANVLTF	TGTGCCATCAGTGAGACGGGTGGGGCCAACGTCCTGACTTTC
TRBV6-6	few	TRBJ2-7	-	CASSYPGSYEQYF	TGTGCCAGCAGTTACCCTGGCAGCTACGAGCAGTACTTC
TRBV5-1	few	TRBJ1-2	-	CASSFGGTSGYTF	TGCGCCAGCAGCTTTGGGGGTACTAGCGGCTACACCTTC
TRBV6-5	-	TRBJ1-2	-	CASRDSPSNYGYTF	TGTGCCAGCAGGGACAGTCCCTCAAACTATGGCTACACCTTC
TRBV7-9	-	TRBJ1-2	-	CASRNQGNYGYTF	TGTGCCAGCAGGAATCAGGGGAACTATGGCTACACCTTC
TRBV6-2/TRBV6-3	few	TRBJ2-3	-	CASCSGDTQYF	TGTGCCAGCTGCTCCGGGGATACGCAGTATTTT
TRBV12-3/TRBV12-4	-	TRBJ2-2	-	CASSLSGTPGELFF	TGTGCCAGCAGTTTATCTGGTACTCCCGGGGAGCTGTTTTTT
TRBV9	-	TRBJ1-1	-	CASSVEGRGSEAFF	TGTGCCAGCAGCGTCGAGGGGAGAGGGTCTGAAGCTTTCTTT
TRBV5-1	many	TRBJ2-1	TRBD1	CASTYGRGLSYNEQFF	TGCGCCAGCACTTACGGCAGGGGGCTCTCCTACAATGAGCAGTTCTTC
TRBV11-1	few	TRBJ2-7	TRBD2	CASSSRGLAGGEQYF	TGTGCCAGCAGCTCTCGGGGACTAGCGGGGGGCGAGCAGTACTTC
TRBV4-3	few	TRBJ2-6	-	CASSQAWGSSGANVLTF	TGCGCCAGCAGCCAAGCTTGGGGATCATCTGGGGCCAACGTCCTGACTTTC
TRBV3-1	few	TRBJ2-1	-	CASSHGGTRYNEQFF	TGTGCCAGCAGCCACGGAGGGACTCGCTACAATGAGCAGTTCTTC
TRBV12-3/TRBV12-4	-	TRBJ1-1	-	CASRYGGEAFF	TGTGCCAGCAGATATGGTGGGGAAGCTTTCTTT
TRBV12-3/TRBV12-4	few	TRBJ1-1	-	CASRGADGTEAFF	TGTGCCAGCAGAGGCGCTGATGGCACTGAAGCTTTCTTT
TRBV15	few	TRBJ2-1	-	CATSRDTGPHNEQFF	TGTGCCACCAGCAGAGATACGGGGCCCCACAATGAGCAGTTCTTC
TRBV21-1	many	TRBJ2-5	-	CASSTEPRFLAGGIEQYF	TGTGCCAGCAGCACAGAACCTCGGTTTCTAGCGGGGGGGATTGAGCAGTACTTC
TRBV7-2	-	TRBJ2-4	-	CASSSFPRGAKNIQYF	TGTGCCAGCAGCTCCTTTCCTCGGGGGGCCAAAAACATTCAGTACTTC
TRBV6-2/TRBV6-3	few	TRBJ2-6	-	CASRPGGSGANVLTF	TGTGCCAGCCGCCCCGGGGGCTCTGGGGCCAACGTCCTGACTTTC
TRBV27	-	TRBJ2-5	TRBD1	CASRQTGSRAQYF	TGTGCCAGCAGGCAGACAGGGAGCAGGGCCCAGTACTTC